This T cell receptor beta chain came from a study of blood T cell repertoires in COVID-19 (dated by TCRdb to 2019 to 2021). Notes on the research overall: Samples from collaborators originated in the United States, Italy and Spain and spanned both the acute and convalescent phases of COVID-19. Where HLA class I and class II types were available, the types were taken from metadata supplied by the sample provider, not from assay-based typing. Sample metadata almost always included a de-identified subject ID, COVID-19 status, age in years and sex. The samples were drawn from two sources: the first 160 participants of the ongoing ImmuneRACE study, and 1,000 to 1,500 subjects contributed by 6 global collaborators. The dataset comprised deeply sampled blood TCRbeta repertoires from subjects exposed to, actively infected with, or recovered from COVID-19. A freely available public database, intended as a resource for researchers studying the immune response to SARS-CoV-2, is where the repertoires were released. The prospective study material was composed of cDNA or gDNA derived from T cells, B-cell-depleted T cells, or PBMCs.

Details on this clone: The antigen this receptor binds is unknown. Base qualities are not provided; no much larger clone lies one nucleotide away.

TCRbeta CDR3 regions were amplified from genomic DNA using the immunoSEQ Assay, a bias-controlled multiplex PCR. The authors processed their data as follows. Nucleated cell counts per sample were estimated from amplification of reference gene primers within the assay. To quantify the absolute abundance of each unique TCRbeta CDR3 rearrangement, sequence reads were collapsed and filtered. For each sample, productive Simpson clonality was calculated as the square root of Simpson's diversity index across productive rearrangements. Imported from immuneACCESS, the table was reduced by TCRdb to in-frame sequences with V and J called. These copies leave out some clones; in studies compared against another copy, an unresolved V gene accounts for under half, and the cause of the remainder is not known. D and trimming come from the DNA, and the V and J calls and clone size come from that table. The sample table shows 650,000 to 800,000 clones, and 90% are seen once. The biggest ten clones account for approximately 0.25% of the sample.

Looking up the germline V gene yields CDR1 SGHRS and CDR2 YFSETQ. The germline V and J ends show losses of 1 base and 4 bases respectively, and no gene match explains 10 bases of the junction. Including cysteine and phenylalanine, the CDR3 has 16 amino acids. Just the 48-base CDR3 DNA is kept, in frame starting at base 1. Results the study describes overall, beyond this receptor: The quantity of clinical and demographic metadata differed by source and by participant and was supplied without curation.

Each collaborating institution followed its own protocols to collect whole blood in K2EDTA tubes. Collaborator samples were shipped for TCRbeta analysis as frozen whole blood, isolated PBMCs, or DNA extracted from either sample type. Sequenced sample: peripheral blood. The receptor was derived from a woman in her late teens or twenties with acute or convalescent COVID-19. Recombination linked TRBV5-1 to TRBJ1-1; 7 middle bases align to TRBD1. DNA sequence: TGCGCCAGCAGCTTGCTCCTCTCCGGGACAGTCACTGAAGCTTTCTTT. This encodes CASSLLLSGTVTEAFF.